What follows describes a single T cell receptor (beta chain). There is no known antigen for this receptor. No per-base quality is available; no much larger clone lies one base away. V and J are truncated by 0 bases and 5 bases respectively, leaving an intervening sequence of 13 bases. From the germline V gene (reference sequence), CDR1 is GTSNPN and CDR2 is SVGIG. The CDR3 runs 14 amino acids, cysteine and phenylalanine included. CDR3 DNA only is kept here, 42 bases in frame from base 1. According to the study, the label for this sample's time point signals: pretreatment peripheral blood. A total of roughly 30 patients with locally advanced or metastatic urothelial carcinoma, treated at Memorial Sloan Kettering on a trial protocol, made up the cohort. Peripheral blood mononuclear cells were collected pretreatment and during treatment, with between 1 and 8 total time points obtained per patient. The Qiagen DNeasy Blood extraction kit was used to purify genomic DNA from total PBMCs and from tumor samples. Collected pretreatment and during treatment, PBMCs were isolated and stored as previously described.

Synthetic TCR analog templates were spiked into each PCR so that absolute template abundance could be estimated from read counts. The immunoSEQ assay was used to amplify TCRbeta CDR3 regions from genomic DNA with bias-controlled V and J gene primers. Sequencing of rearranged TCRbeta segments was performed at approximately 20X coverage. Under the source paper's analysis protocol: Clustering was used to correct sequencing errors, and CDR3s were annotated against IMGT to assign V, D and J genes. Downstream analyses used only productive TCRbeta rearrangements, leaving out any out-of-frame or stop-codon sequences. Clonality was computed as one minus Shannon entropy normalized by the log of the number of unique productive sequences. Fisher's exact test with Benjamini-Hochberg correction, at a threshold of adjusted p below 0.01, was used to find clones that differed between time points or between blood and tumor. In TCRdb, the immuneACCESS table is reduced to in-frame sequences with V and J assigned. These tables do not hold every clone; where another copy was compared, an unresolved V gene accounts for under half, and the others remain unexplained. Clonal size and the V and J genes are those of that table, whereas D and trimming came from the DNA. This sample holds about 49,000 clones; 79% were observed only once. Of the sample, about 10% is held by the ten largest clones.

The data are from a study of PD-L1 blockade in urothelial cancer (dated 2017 in TCRdb). With regard to the full study: Every patient began therapy at some point between 2014 and 2015 and was given atezolizumab 1,200 mg intravenously every 3 weeks. Progression-free survival longer than 6 months counted as durable clinical benefit, and TCR features were additionally tested against both progression-free and overall survival. About 85% of the 29 patients were identified as males with urothelial cancer of bladder origin, and a prior smoking history was reported by 18 of 29 patients. An exploratory multi-omic analysis was conducted of the somatic, immune and clinical correlates of response to PD-L1 blockade with atezolizumab in urothelial cancer. Blood samples were analyzed at 3 weeks after treatment start (second dose) and at 6 weeks after treatment start. Pretreatment tumor samples, along with matched peripheral blood collected serially before and after atezolizumab treatment, underwent TCR sequencing. Blood samples gave a median of around 130,000 T cells and approximately 85,000 unique TCRs, with a median clonality of 0.080. Approximately 30 patients had pretreatment blood TCR-seq, some 25 had at least one posttreatment blood collection, and some 25 had tumor TCR-seq. Durable clinical benefit was achieved by nine patients and was not achieved by 20 patients. Patients had an ECOG performance status of 0 or 1 and had received between 0 and 3 prior chemotherapy regimens. In the same patients, pretreatment tumors underwent whole exome sequencing and RNA sequencing in addition to TCR sequencing.

Summary of the overall study and its limitations: A pretreatment peripheral blood TCR clonality below the median was linked to improved progression-free and overall survival. Because the sample size was small (n ≈ 29) and many exploratory analyses were performed, the results are intended to be hypothesis-generating. Among patients with durable benefit, tumor-associated TCR clones showed greater expansion in peripheral blood 3 weeks after treatment started (n = 22, p = 0.022).

Here the chain combines TRBV30 and TRBJ2-5, and TRBD1 may be the D gene, going by 6 matching bases. This receptor was identified in a man between 70 and 80 years old with urothelial cancer. Material: PBMCs, obtained around atezolizumab (anti-PD-L1) treatment. CDR3 loop: CAWSVDGGGETQYF. The sequence in DNA is TGTGCCTGGAGTGTCGATGGGGGCGGGGAGACCCAGTACTTC.